The 15 T cell receptor beta chains presented below share a single source sample, sequenced in a study of shared clonotypes between healthy human individuals. The naive CD8 fraction comprised CD45RO-negative cells positively selected for CCR7 and excluded terminally differentiated effector memory CD45RA+ cells. Sequenced by immunoSEQ multiplex PCR; TCRdb stores in-frame clones only, minus some. The table includes 1.5 million to 2.5 million clones, just under 95% detected once. The source material was naive CD8+ T cells sorted from blood. The receptors were sampled from a man between 18 and 35 years old in good health.

Regarding this clone: Distinct nucleotide sequences in the sample also encode this CDR3. The chain links TRBV5-4 to TRBJ2-7; no firm D call. From germline, CDR1 is SGHNT and CDR2 YYREEE (reference sequence). V dropped 3 bases and J dropped 1 base, with 8 bases sitting between them. This CDR3 region has 13 residues. Here the CDR3 DNA reads TGTGCCAGCAGCTCCGGCTCGTCCTACGAGCAGTACTTC. This codes for CASSSGSSYEQYF.

V and J are TRBV6-5 and TRBJ1-2; perhaps TRBD1 as D (5 bases). CDR1 and CDR2 from the germline V gene are MNHEY and SVGAGI. The CDR3 totals 15 residues. V lost 2 bases and J 6 bases, leaving 16 bases between the germline ends. The CDR3 DNA follows: TGTGCCAGCAGTTACGTTCCTCGGGAAGGGGATGGCTACACCTTC. Translation gives CASSYVPREGDGYTF.

V is TRBV13 and J is TRBJ2-7, with 10 bases matching TRBD2. V was pared by 5 bases and J by 4 bases, with 11 bases of the junction left unmatched. Germline-derived CDR1 and CDR2 are PRHDT and FYEKMQ (reference sequence). The CDR3 spans 16 residues. The CDR3 region has the DNA TGTGCCAGCAGCGCAGGGGCTAGCGGGAGTAGTTACGAGCAGTACTTC. This codes for CASSAGASGSSYEQYF.

The rearrangement links TRBV7-6 to TRBJ2-7; 7 bases are shared with TRBD1. Germline V CDR1 and CDR2: SGHVS, FNYEAQ. V lost 8 bases to trimming and J lost 0 bases; unmatched junction nucleotides: 1. The CDR3 spans 12 residues. Written as DNA, the CDR3 is TGTGCCAGCGGGACAGACTCCTACGAGCAGTACTTC. Protein: CASGTDSYEQYF.

This chain joins TRBV9 and TRBJ2-1; 11 nucleotides align to TRBD1. The CDR3 length is 16 residues. Per the germline V gene, CDR1 is SGDLS and CDR2 is YYNGEE. V lost 4 bases, J lost 3 bases, and 6 bases stayed unmatched. CDR3 nucleotide sequence: TGTGCCAGCAGCCCCCGGACAGGGGGCTACTACAATGAGCAGTTCTTC. Protein: CASSPRTGGYYNEQFF.

The chain has TRBV4-1 and TRBJ2-7, with TRBD2 matching over 7 bases. This CDR3 has 15 residues. CDR1 and CDR2 (germline): MGHRA, YSYEKL. The V gene end was trimmed by 1 base and the J gene end by 3 bases; junction bases not matched to a gene: 6. CDR3 in amino acids: CASSQGPGGNYEQYF. The CDR3 region has the DNA TGCGCCAGCAGCCAAGGACCGGGAGGCAACTACGAGCAGTACTTC.

The V gene is TRBV4-1, the J gene TRBJ1-2, with D possibly being TRBD1 (6 bases). Deletions cut 1 base from V and 3 bases from J, with 12 bases between. Germline V gives CDR1 MGHRA, CDR2 YSYEKL. This CDR3 spans 15 amino acids. The CDR3 is CASSQVSGQYYGYTF. CDR3 nucleotides: TGCGCCAGCAGCCAAGTATCCGGACAGTACTATGGCTACACCTTC.

The chain employs TRBV4-1 and TRBJ2-1; the match to TRBD2 covers 13 bases. CDR3 size: 18 residues. With V trimmed by 3 bases and J by 1 base, 6 bases remained unmatched. Germline assignment: CDR1 MGHRA and CDR2 YSYEKL. CDR3 residues: CASSQGPGLAGSYNEQFF. The DNA of the CDR3 is TGCGCCAGCAGCCAGGGTCCGGGACTAGCGGGGTCCTACAATGAGCAGTTCTTC.

A note on this clone: The sample contains more than one DNA sequence encoding this CDR3. J is TRBJ2-6 and V is TRBV19; D is uncertain. Trimming left V 3 bases short and J 0 bases short, with 0 bases between. This CDR3 is built from 13 residues. Germline CDR1 LNHDA, CDR2 SQIVND (reference sequence). The CDR3 sequence is CASSISGANVLTF. The DNA for the CDR3 is TGTGCCAGTAGTATCTCTGGGGCCAACGTCCTGACTTTC.

The J gene is TRBJ2-7, the V gene TRBV12-5; a weak D match, TRBD1 (6 bases). There are 15 residues in the CDR3. V was pared by 4 bases and J by 3 bases, with 16 bases between. Per the germline V gene, CDR1 is LGHNT and CDR2 is FRNRAP. The DNA for the CDR3 is TGTGCTAGTGGTTCTACAGGGCTTGGTGGCTACGAGCAGTACTTC. As protein: CASGSTGLGGYEQYF.

This chain joins TRBV28 and TRBJ1-5, with D possibly TRBD1 on 5 matching bases. CDR3 length: 15 amino acids. Germline V gives CDR1 MDHEN, CDR2 SYDVKM. The V end was cut by 6 bases, the J end by 2 bases, with 14 bases between. CDR3 residues: CASRLEGFGNQPQHF. Written as DNA, the CDR3 is TGTGCCAGCAGGCTGGAGGGGTTTGGCAATCAGCCCCAGCATTTT.

Of note for this clone: Other DNA sequences within the sample encode an identical CDR3. V usage is TRBV27 and J usage is TRBJ2-7, with D uncertain. V dropped 3 bases and J dropped 0 bases, with 6 bases sitting between them. The CDR3 consists of 13 residues. Germline values: CDR1 MNHEY, CDR2 SMNVEV (reference sequence). Here the CDR3 reads CASSFRTSYEQYF. DNA for the CDR3: TGTGCCAGCAGTTTCAGGACCTCCTACGAGCAGTACTTC.

This clone was detected once. The chain has TRBV9 and TRBJ1-3; the D gene is possibly TRBD1 (6 bases). The CDR3 has 17 residues. In germline, CDR1 is SGDLS, CDR2 YYNGEE. Trimming cost V 3 bases and J 4 bases, with 20 bases left between them. This chain's CDR3 is CASSDNPPGAPGNTIYF. CDR3 nucleotide sequence: TGTGCCAGCAGCGACAACCCTCCAGGGGCACCCGGAAACACCATATATTTT. Full variable domain (remainder filled in from reference TRBV9 and TRBJ1-3): DSGVTQTPKHLITATGQRVTLRCSPRSGDLSVYWYQQSLDQGLQFLIQYYNGEERAKGNILERFSAQQFPDLHSELNLSSLELGDSALYFCASSDNPPGAPGNTIYFGEGSWLTVV.

Of note for this clone: The sample has other DNA sequences that encode this CDR3 too. The chain combines TRBV6-5 with TRBJ2-2, with D perhaps TRBD2 (6 bases). Germline V gene data show CDR1 as MNHEY and CDR2 as SVGAGI. The CDR3 has 14 amino acids. V was clipped by 0 bases and J by 6 bases, with 8 bases between them. The CDR3 coding sequence is TGTGCCAGCAGTTACTCGGAGGGCGCCGGGGAGCTGTTTTTT. It codes for CASSYSEGAGELFF.

This chain uses TRBV9 with TRBJ1-2; 10 nucleotides match TRBD1. Germline assignment: CDR1 SGDLS and CDR2 YYNGEE. J was trimmed by 5 bases and V by 3 bases; bases with no gene match: 7. The CDR3 spans 15 residues. The CDR3 nucleotides are TGTGCCAGCAGCGAAACCGGGACAGGGGTTTATGGCTACACCTTC. This codes for CASSETGTGVYGYTF.